The clone carrying this TCR beta chain was found a few times. Antigen unknown. This specimen comes from a study of CD8 T cells in ankylosing spondylitis. Findings and limits, study-wide: From matched ankylosing spondylitis synovial fluid, disease-linked clones were reportedly recovered at significantly enriched levels. A TCR beta motif of roughly 8 highly homologous variants seemed to mark ankylosing spondylitis blood. A subset of motif variants has previously been described in the synovial fluid and blood of reactive arthritis.

TCRdb fed the 5' RACE reads into MiXCR, producing one record per CDR3 protein. The sample holds a few hundred thousand distinct CDR3 sequences, less than 9.5% seen once. The sample taken for sequencing was blood, either unsorted or a sorted T cell fraction (not recorded which). This clonotype was sampled from a male donor with ankylosing spondylitis.

Here the CDR3 DNA reads TGTGCCATCAGTGACTCGAGGGGTGGGGTCGAGCAGTACTTC. As protein: CAISDSRGGVEQYF. This sequence joins TRBV10-3 and TRBJ2-7; tentatively, D is TRBD1 or TRBD2 (5 bases each). Germline V gives CDR1 ENHRY, CDR2 SYGVKD. V lost 3 bases, J lost 6 bases, and 15 bases lay in between. The CDR3 loop spans 14 amino acids.